This T cell receptor beta chain emerged from a study of blood T cell repertoires in COVID-19. Study-wide context: T cells, B-cell-depleted T cells, or PBMCs provided the cDNA or gDNA that served as material.

Per the germline V gene, CDR1 is SGHRS and CDR2 is YFSETQ. The CDR3 runs to 14 residues. The germline V and J ends were trimmed by 1 base and 6 bases, with 10 bases remaining between them. Assay used: immunoSEQ multiplex PCR; TCRdb lists only in-frame clones, some missing. Here the sample spans just over 80,000 clones, about 76% being singletons. The sequence derives from a man older than 75 with acute or convalescent COVID-19. The specimen was peripheral blood. The V and J genes are TRBV5-1 and TRBJ1-4; a weak D match, TRBD1 (5 bases). The CDR3 region is CASSLFGGDEKLFF. The CDR3 region has the DNA TGCGCCAGCAGCTTGTTTGGAGGGGATGAAAAACTGTTTTTT.